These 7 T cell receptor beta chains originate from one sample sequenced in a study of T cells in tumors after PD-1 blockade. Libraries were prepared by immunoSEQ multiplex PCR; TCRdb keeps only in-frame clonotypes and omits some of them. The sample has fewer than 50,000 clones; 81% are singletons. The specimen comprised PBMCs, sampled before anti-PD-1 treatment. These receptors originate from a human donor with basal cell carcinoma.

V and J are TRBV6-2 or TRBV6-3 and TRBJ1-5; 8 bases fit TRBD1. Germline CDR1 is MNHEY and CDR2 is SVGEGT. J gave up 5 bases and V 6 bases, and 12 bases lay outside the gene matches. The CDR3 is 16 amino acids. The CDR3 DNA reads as TGTGCCAGCAGCCAGCATAGGACAGGGACGGATCAGCCCCAGCATTTT. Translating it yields CASSQHRTGTDQPQHF.

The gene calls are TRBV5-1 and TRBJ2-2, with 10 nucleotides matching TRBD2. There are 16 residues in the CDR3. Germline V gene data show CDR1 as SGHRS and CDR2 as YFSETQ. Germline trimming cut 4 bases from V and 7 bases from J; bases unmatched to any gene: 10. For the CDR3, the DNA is TGCGCCAGCAGCGCCACCGGGACTAGCGTGGGCGGGGAGCTGTTTTTT. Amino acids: CASSATGTSVGGELFF.

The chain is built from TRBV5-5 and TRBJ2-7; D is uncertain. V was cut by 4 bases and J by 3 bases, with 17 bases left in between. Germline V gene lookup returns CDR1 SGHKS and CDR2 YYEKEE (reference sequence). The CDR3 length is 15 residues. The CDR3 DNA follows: TGTGCCAGCAGCCCAAAAGCTAGGGATGACTACGAGCAGTACTTC. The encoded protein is CASSPKARDDYEQYF.

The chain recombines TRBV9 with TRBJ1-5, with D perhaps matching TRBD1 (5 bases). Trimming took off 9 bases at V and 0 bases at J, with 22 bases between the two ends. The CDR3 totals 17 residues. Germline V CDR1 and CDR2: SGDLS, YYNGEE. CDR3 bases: TGTGCCAACGCCCCCCGGTGGGGCGCTTATAGCAATCAGCCCCAGCATTTT. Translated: CANAPRWGAYSNQPQHF.

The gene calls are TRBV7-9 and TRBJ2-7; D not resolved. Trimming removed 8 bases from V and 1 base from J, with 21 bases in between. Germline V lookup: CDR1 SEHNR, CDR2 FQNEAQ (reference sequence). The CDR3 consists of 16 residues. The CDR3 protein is CASSSEVSGYSYEQYF. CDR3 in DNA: TGTGCCAGCTCCTCTGAAGTGTCAGGTTATTCCTACGAGCAGTACTTC.

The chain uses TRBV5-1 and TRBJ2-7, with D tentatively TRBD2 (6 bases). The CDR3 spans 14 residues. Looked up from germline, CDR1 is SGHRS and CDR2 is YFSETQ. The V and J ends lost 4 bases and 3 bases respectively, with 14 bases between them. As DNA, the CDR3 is TGCGCCAGCAGCCCCGCCAGGACTAACTACGAGCAGTACTTC. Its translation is CASSPARTNYEQYF. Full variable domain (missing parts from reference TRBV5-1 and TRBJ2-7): KAGVTQTPRYLIKTRGQQVTLSCSPISGHRSVSWYQQTPGQGLQFLFEYFSETQRNKGNFPGRFSGRQFSNSRSEMNVSTLELGDSALYLCASSPARTNYEQYFGPGTRLTVT.

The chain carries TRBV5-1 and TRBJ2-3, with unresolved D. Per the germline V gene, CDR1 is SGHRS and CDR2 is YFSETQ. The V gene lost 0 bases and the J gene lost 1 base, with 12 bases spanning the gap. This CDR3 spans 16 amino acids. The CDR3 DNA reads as TGCGCCAGCAGCTTGGCTACAAGCCAAGGCACAGATACGCAGTATTTT. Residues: CASSLATSQGTDTQYF.